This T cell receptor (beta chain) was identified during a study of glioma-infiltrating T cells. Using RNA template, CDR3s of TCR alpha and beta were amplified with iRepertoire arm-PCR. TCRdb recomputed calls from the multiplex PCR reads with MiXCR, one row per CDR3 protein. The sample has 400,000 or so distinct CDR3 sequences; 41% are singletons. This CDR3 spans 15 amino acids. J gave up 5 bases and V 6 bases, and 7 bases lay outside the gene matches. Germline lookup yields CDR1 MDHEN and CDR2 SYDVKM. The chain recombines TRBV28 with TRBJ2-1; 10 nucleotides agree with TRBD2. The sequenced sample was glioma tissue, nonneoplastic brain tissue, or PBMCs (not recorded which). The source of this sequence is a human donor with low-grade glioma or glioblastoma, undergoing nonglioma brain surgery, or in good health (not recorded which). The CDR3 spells CASRAGGPSHNEQFF. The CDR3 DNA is TGTGCCAGCAGAGCGGGAGGGCCAAGTCACAATGAGCAGTTCTTC.